Listed below are T cell receptor beta chains from one sample, sequenced in a study of human T cells and chemical hapten exposure. TCRdb re-called the RACE reads through MiXCR, storing one row per CDR3 protein. Here the sample spans about 80,000 distinct CDR3 sequences, about a tenth being singletons. The specimen was whole blood, collected in connection with sensitization to the hapten diphenylcyclopropenone (DPC). These receptors all come from a woman aged 50 to 65 with alopecia areata. Some clones in this sample may be carry-over from other donors' samples. The CDR3 runs from the conserved cysteine through the conserved F or W. The order of the fields is J gene, clone size, V gene, D gene, CDR3 DNA, CDR3 protein. D genes are given only for firm matches. The size entry is marked missing in some rows and otherwise reads once, few, many or a size class.

j_gene: TRBJ2-3; abundance: few; v_gene: TRBV14; d_gene: .; CDR3nt: TGTGCCAGCAGCCTCCAGGGCTCTTCAGGGTCCCGGGGAGATACGCAGTATTTT; CDR3aa: CASSLQGSSGSRGDTQYF
j_gene: TRBJ2-1; abundance: few; v_gene: TRBV20-1; d_gene: TRBD2; CDR3nt: TGCAGTGCTAGTAGGACTAGCGGTTACAATGAGCAGTTCTTC; CDR3aa: CSASRTSGYNEQFF
j_gene: TRBJ1-1; abundance: few; v_gene: TRBV27; d_gene: TRBD1; CDR3nt: TGTGCCAGCAGTTTATCGGACAGGGTTTACACTGAAGCTTTCTTT; CDR3aa: CASSLSDRVYTEAFF
j_gene: TRBJ2-3; abundance: few; v_gene: TRBV20-1; d_gene: .; CDR3nt: TGCAGTGGGCTAGTAGTGGGCACAGATACGCAGTATTTT; CDR3aa: CSGLVVGTDTQYF
j_gene: TRBJ1-1; abundance: .; v_gene: TRBV18; d_gene: .; CDR3nt: TGTGCCAGCTCACCAATCTCTAGGAACACTGAAGCTTTCTTT; CDR3aa: CASSPISRNTEAFF
j_gene: TRBJ2-1; abundance: few; v_gene: TRBV19; d_gene: TRBD2; CDR3nt: TGTGCCAGTAGTATCGGGGAGGGCCCTAGGTATGAGCAGTTCTTC; CDR3aa: CASSIGEGPRYEQFF
j_gene: TRBJ2-3; abundance: many; v_gene: TRBV12-3/TRBV12-4; d_gene: .; CDR3nt: TGTGCCAGCAGTTTTGGGGGCACAGATACGCAGTATTTT; CDR3aa: CASSFGGTDTQYF
j_gene: TRBJ2-1; abundance: few; v_gene: TRBV12-3/TRBV12-4; d_gene: TRBD2; CDR3nt: TGTGCCAGCAGTTTAGAAGCGGGAATCGACAATGAGCAGTTCTTC; CDR3aa: CASSLEAGIDNEQFF
j_gene: TRBJ2-7; abundance: many; v_gene: TRBV18; d_gene: .; CDR3nt: TGTGCCAGCTCATTGGGGAGCTACGAGCAGTACTTC; CDR3aa: CASSLGSYEQYF
j_gene: TRBJ2-4; abundance: .; v_gene: TRBV30; d_gene: TRBD2; CDR3nt: TGTGCCTGGAGTGAGGCTAGCGGTGGCATTCAGTACTTC; CDR3aa: CAWSEASGGIQYF
j_gene: TRBJ2-6; abundance: few; v_gene: TRBV7-6; d_gene: .; CDR3nt: TGTGCCAGCAGCTTATCGTTCTCTGGGGCCAACGTCCTGACTTTC; CDR3aa: CASSLSFSGANVLTF
j_gene: TRBJ1-1; abundance: .; v_gene: TRBV5-1; d_gene: .; CDR3nt: TGCGCCAGCAGCTTGGAATGGGCTGTTATCACTGAAGCTTTCTTT; CDR3aa: CASSLEWAVITEAFF
j_gene: TRBJ2-6; abundance: .; v_gene: TRBV18; d_gene: .; CDR3nt: TGTGCCAGCTCACCAGTGAAGGCCCCTGGGGCCAACGTCCTGACTTTC; CDR3aa: CASSPVKAPGANVLTF
j_gene: TRBJ2-1; abundance: few; v_gene: TRBV5-1; d_gene: .; CDR3nt: TGCGCCAGCAGGTTCTATCAGGACAATGAGCAGTTCTTC; CDR3aa: CASRFYQDNEQFF
j_gene: TRBJ2-7; abundance: few; v_gene: TRBV10-3; d_gene: .; CDR3nt: TGTGCCATCGCCAAGGGGTTTGGCCAGACGGGCGAGCAGTACTTC; CDR3aa: CAIAKGFGQTGEQYF
j_gene: TRBJ2-3; abundance: .; v_gene: TRBV5-1; d_gene: .; CDR3nt: TGCGCCAGCAGCCGGGACGCAGATACGCAGTATTTT; CDR3aa: CASSRDADTQYF
j_gene: TRBJ2-1; abundance: many; v_gene: TRBV20-1; d_gene: TRBD2; CDR3nt: TGCAGTGCTGATGGGGCTGAGACTAGCGGCTTCAATGAGCAGTTCTTC; CDR3aa: CSADGAETSGFNEQFF
j_gene: TRBJ1-5; abundance: few; v_gene: TRBV29-1; d_gene: TRBD1; CDR3nt: TGCAGCGTCCGTACAGGGGACGAGCCCCAGCATTTT; CDR3aa: CSVRTGDEPQHF
j_gene: TRBJ1-1; abundance: .; v_gene: TRBV4-1; d_gene: .; CDR3nt: TGCGCCAGCAGCCAAGATATGAGGGGCACTGAAGCTTTCTTT; CDR3aa: CASSQDMRGTEAFF
j_gene: TRBJ2-7; abundance: once; v_gene: TRBV7-6; d_gene: TRBD1; CDR3nt: TGTGCCAGCAGCCTGGGACCGGGACAGGGCACCTACGAGCAGTACTTC; CDR3aa: CASSLGPGQGTYEQYF
j_gene: TRBJ2-1; abundance: .; v_gene: TRBV10-3; d_gene: TRBD2; CDR3nt: TGTGCCATCGCAGGACTAGCGGGAGATGAGCAGTTCTTC; CDR3aa: CAIAGLAGDEQFF
j_gene: TRBJ2-1; abundance: few; v_gene: TRBV4-2; d_gene: .; CDR3nt: TGTGCCAGCAGCCAAGACAGAACTTCTCTAGTTAGTGAGCAGTTCTTC; CDR3aa: CASSQDRTSLVSEQFF
j_gene: TRBJ2-7; abundance: few; v_gene: TRBV19; d_gene: .; CDR3nt: TGTGCCAGTAGTATAGTTCCGCAGGGACGCTACGAGCAGTACTTC; CDR3aa: CASSIVPQGRYEQYF
j_gene: TRBJ2-1; abundance: .; v_gene: TRBV6-2/TRBV6-3; d_gene: .; CDR3nt: TGTGCCAGCAGGGGTCTCGGGCTAGCCATTACATACAATGAGCAGTTCTTC; CDR3aa: CASRGLGLAITYNEQFF
j_gene: TRBJ1-3; abundance: .; v_gene: TRBV3-1; d_gene: .; CDR3nt: TGTGCCAGCAGACAAAGTTTCGCTGGAAACACCATATATTTT; CDR3aa: CASRQSFAGNTIYF
j_gene: TRBJ2-5; abundance: .; v_gene: TRBV30; d_gene: .; CDR3nt: TGTGCCTGGACCAAAGGCCAGGGGCAAGAGACCCAGTACTTC; CDR3aa: CAWTKGQGQETQYF
j_gene: TRBJ2-3; abundance: .; v_gene: TRBV3-1; d_gene: TRBD2; CDR3nt: TGTGCCAGCAGCCATGGGGGGCTAGCGGGAGCAGATACGCAGTATTTT; CDR3aa: CASSHGGLAGADTQYF
j_gene: TRBJ2-5; abundance: .; v_gene: TRBV7-9; d_gene: .; CDR3nt: TGTGCCAGCAGCGGAAATCAAGAGACCCAGTACTTC; CDR3aa: CASSGNQETQYF
j_gene: TRBJ1-4; abundance: few; v_gene: TRBV18; d_gene: TRBD1; CDR3nt: TGTGCCAGCTCACCACCGAGGACAGGCCCTGAAAAACTGTTTTTT; CDR3aa: CASSPPRTGPEKLFF
j_gene: TRBJ2-5; abundance: few; v_gene: TRBV20-1; d_gene: .; CDR3nt: TGCAGTGCTAGACGTGGGCCAGAGACCCAGTACTTC; CDR3aa: CSARRGPETQYF
j_gene: TRBJ1-2; abundance: .; v_gene: TRBV10-1; d_gene: .; CDR3nt: TGCGCCAGCAGTGAGTGGGGTAGGGCTAACTATGGCTACACCTTC; CDR3aa: CASSEWGRANYGYTF
j_gene: TRBJ2-2; abundance: .; v_gene: TRBV21-1; d_gene: .; CDR3nt: TGTGCCAGCCGAAACGGGCACCGCACCGGGGAGCTGTTTTTT; CDR3aa: CASRNGHRTGELFF
j_gene: TRBJ2-1; abundance: few; v_gene: TRBV5-1; d_gene: TRBD2; CDR3nt: TGCGCCAGCAGCAAGCCCAGCCCGCCGGGACTAGCGGACAATGAGCAGTTCTTC; CDR3aa: CASSKPSPPGLADNEQFF
j_gene: TRBJ2-3; abundance: .; v_gene: TRBV7-3; d_gene: TRBD1; CDR3nt: TGTGCCAGCAGCTTGACAGGGGGCGCCGGCACAGATACGCAGTATTTT; CDR3aa: CASSLTGGAGTDTQYF
j_gene: TRBJ1-4; abundance: few; v_gene: TRBV7-2; d_gene: .; CDR3nt: TGTGCCAGCAGCCGTTGGGTCGGGGGAGGAGAAAAACTGTTTTTT; CDR3aa: CASSRWVGGGEKLFF
j_gene: TRBJ2-3; abundance: .; v_gene: TRBV20-1; d_gene: TRBD2; CDR3nt: TGCAGTGCTAGAGATACCCGGGAGGTGTCAGATACGCAGTATTTT; CDR3aa: CSARDTREVSDTQYF
j_gene: TRBJ2-6; abundance: .; v_gene: TRBV6-5; d_gene: .; CDR3nt: TGTGCCAGCAGCCCCGTTAGGGCCAACGTCCTGACTTTC; CDR3aa: CASSPVRANVLTF
j_gene: TRBJ2-2; abundance: .; v_gene: TRBV29-1; d_gene: .; CDR3nt: TGCAGCGTCTCAGGGGCGGGAGCCACCGGGGAGCTGTTTTTT; CDR3aa: CSVSGAGATGELFF
j_gene: TRBJ2-5; abundance: many; v_gene: TRBV6-1; d_gene: .; CDR3nt: TGTGCCTCCGCCCTTACAGGGTTCCAAGAGACCCAGTACTTC; CDR3aa: CASALTGFQETQYF
j_gene: TRBJ2-7; abundance: few; v_gene: TRBV12-3/TRBV12-4; d_gene: TRBD2; CDR3nt: TGTGCCAGCAAACTAGCGGGTTCCTACGAGCAGTACTTC; CDR3aa: CASKLAGSYEQYF
j_gene: TRBJ2-4; abundance: .; v_gene: TRBV6-6; d_gene: .; CDR3nt: TGTGCCAGCAGTGGACTGGGGACGGCAGCCAAAAACATTCAGTACTTC; CDR3aa: CASSGLGTAAKNIQYF
j_gene: TRBJ2-3; abundance: few; v_gene: TRBV5-1; d_gene: .; CDR3nt: TGCGCCAGCAGCTTGGACTCGAGGGCCACAGATACGCAGTATTTT; CDR3aa: CASSLDSRATDTQYF
j_gene: TRBJ1-5; abundance: few; v_gene: TRBV19; d_gene: TRBD1; CDR3nt: TGTGCCAGTAGTCTACAGGGGAAAGGCAATCAGCCCCAGCATTTT; CDR3aa: CASSLQGKGNQPQHF
j_gene: TRBJ1-4; abundance: many; v_gene: TRBV12-3/TRBV12-4; d_gene: TRBD1; CDR3nt: TGTGCCAGCAGTTTGCGGGACAGGGGCGGTGAAAAACTGTTTTTT; CDR3aa: CASSLRDRGGEKLFF
j_gene: TRBJ1-1; abundance: many; v_gene: TRBV7-2; d_gene: .; CDR3nt: TGTGCCAGCAGTTCCGGACAGTCTGGGAACACTGAAGCTTTCTTT; CDR3aa: CASSSGQSGNTEAFF